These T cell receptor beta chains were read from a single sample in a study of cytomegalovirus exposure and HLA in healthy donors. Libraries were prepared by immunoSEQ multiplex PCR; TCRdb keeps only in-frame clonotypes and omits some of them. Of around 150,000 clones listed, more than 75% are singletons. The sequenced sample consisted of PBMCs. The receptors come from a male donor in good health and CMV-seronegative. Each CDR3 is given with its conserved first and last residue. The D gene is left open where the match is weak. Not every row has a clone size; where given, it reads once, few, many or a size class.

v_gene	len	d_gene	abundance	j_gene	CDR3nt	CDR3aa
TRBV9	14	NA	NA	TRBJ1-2	TGTGCCAGCAGCGTAGGGAGAATCAACTATGGCTACACCTTC	CASSVGRINYGYTF
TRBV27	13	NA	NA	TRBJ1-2	TGTGCCAGCAGTTTATCGCCTGCGGATGGCTACACCTTC	CASSLSPADGYTF
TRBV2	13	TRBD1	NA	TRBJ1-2	TGTGCCAGCAGTGTGGGACAGAACTATGGCTACACCTTC	CASSVGQNYGYTF
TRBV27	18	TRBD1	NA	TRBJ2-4	TGTGCCAGCAGTTTATATCGGGACAGGGAGGGGGTACAAAACATTCAGTACTTC	CASSLYRDREGVQNIQYF
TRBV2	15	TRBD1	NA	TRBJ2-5	TGTGCCAGCAGTGAAGGACAGGGGAGATGGGAGACCCAGTACTTC	CASSEGQGRWETQYF
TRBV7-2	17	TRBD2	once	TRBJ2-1	TGTGCCAGCAGCTTAGGGCCGCGGGGGGGCTCCTACAATGAGCAGTTCTTC	CASSLGPRGGSYNEQFF
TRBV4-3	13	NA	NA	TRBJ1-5	TGCGCCAGCAGCCAATCCCGAGATGCGCCCCAGCATTTT	CASSQSRDAPQHF
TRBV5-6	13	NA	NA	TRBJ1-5	TGTGCCAGCGGGCGGGGAAGGGGACAGCCCCAGCATTTT	CASGRGRGQPQHF
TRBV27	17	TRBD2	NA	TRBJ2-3	TGTGCCAGCAGTCCCTGGACTAGCGGGGGGGCCTCAAATACGCAGTATTTT	CASSPWTSGGASNTQYF
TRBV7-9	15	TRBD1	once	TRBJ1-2	TGTGCCAGCAGCTTCGGGCAGGGGGAGCGGTATGGCTACACCTTC	CASSFGQGERYGYTF
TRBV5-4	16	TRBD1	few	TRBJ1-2	TGTGCCAGCAGCTTGGGGCGGACAGGGTTGAACTATGGCTACACCTTC	CASSLGRTGLNYGYTF
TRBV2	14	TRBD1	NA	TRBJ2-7	TGTACCAGCAACAACAGGGGAACATCCTACGAGCAGTACTTC	CTSNNRGTSYEQYF
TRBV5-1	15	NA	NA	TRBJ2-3	TGCGCCAGCAGCCGGGCGGGACAGTCCACAGATACGCAGTATTTT	CASSRAGQSTDTQYF
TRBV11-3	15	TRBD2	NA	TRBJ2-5	TGTGCCAGCAGCCCACATCGGGGGGACCAAGAGACCCAGTACTTC	CASSPHRGDQETQYF
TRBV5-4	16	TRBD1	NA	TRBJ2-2	TGTGCCAGCGGAACCCAACAGGGGGTTCACACCGGGGAGCTGTTTTTT	CASGTQQGVHTGELFF
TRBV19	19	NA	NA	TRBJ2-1	TGTGCCAGTAGTATTACAGGGTTGAAGCGGGGCTACTCCTACAATGAGCAGTTCTTC	CASSITGLKRGYSYNEQFF
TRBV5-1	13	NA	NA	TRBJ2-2	TGCGCCAGCAGCAGGACAGTGCCCGGGGAGCTGTTTTTT	CASSRTVPGELFF
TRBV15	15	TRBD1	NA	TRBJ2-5	TGTGCCACCAGCCCCGGGACAGGTGACGGAGAGACCCAGTACTTC	CATSPGTGDGETQYF
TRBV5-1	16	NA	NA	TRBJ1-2	TGCGCCAGCAGCTTGGCCCCGGGCAGGGAGGATGGTGGCTACACCTTC	CASSLAPGREDGGYTF
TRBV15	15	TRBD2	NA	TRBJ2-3	TGTGCCACCGCCCCTAGCGGGGGATTGGCAGATACGCAGTATTTT	CATAPSGGLADTQYF
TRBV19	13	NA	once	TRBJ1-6	TGTGCCAGTAGGGGCAGCTATAATTCACCCCTCCACTTT	CASRGSYNSPLHF
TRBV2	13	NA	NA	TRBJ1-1	TGTGCCAGCGGGGGCCTCCCTAACACTGAAGCTTTCTTT	CASGGLPNTEAFF
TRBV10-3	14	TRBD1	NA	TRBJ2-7	TGTGCCATCAGTCCGGGACAGGGGATCAACGAGCAGTACTTC	CAISPGQGINEQYF
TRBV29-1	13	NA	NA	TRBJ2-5	TGCAGCGTTGAAATGGGGGCGCGGGAGACCCAGTACTTC	CSVEMGARETQYF
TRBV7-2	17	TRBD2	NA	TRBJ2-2	TGTGCCAGCAGCCCGGGACTAGCGGGGGGGCGGGCCGGGGAGCTGTTTTTT	CASSPGLAGGRAGELFF
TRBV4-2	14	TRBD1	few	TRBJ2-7	TGTGCCAGCAGCCAGGGACAGGGTTCCTACGAGCAGTACTTC	CASSQGQGSYEQYF
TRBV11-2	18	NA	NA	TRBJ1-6	TGTGCCAGCAGCTTAGGCCCCGCGGGACCGAGAAATAGCTCACCCCTCCACTTT	CASSLGPAGPRNSSPLHF
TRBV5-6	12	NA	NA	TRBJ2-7	TGTGCCAGCAGTCTCAGGTCCTACGAGCAGTACTTC	CASSLRSYEQYF
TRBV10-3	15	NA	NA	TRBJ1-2	TGTGCCACTTCCACCCCAACAACAGGGCGAGGGGGCTACACCTTC	CATSTPTTGRGGYTF
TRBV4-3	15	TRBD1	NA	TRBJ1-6	TGCGCCAGCAGCCTAAAAGACAGGGCGGAATCACCCCTCCACTTT	CASSLKDRAESPLHF
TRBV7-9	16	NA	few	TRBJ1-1	TGTGCCAGCAGCCCGAGGGCCGGACAGAGGAACACTGAAGCTTTCTTT	CASSPRAGQRNTEAFF
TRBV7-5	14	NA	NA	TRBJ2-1	TGTGCCAGAAGCCGCGGGCCCGCCCCCTGTGAGCAGTTCTTC	CARSRGPAPCEQFF
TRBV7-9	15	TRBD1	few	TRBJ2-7	TGTGCCAGCAGCACCTCACAGGGGAGAACCTACGAGCAGTACTTC	CASSTSQGRTYEQYF
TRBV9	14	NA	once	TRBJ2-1	TGTGCCAGCAGCCCCGACTCGGGATACAATGAGCAGTTCTTC	CASSPDSGYNEQFF
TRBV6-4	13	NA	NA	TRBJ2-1	TGTGCCAGCAGTGAGAGCTCCTACAATGAGCAGTTCTTC	CASSESSYNEQFF
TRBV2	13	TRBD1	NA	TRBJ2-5	TGTGCCAGCAGCGGGACAGGTCGGGAGACCCAGTACTTC	CASSGTGRETQYF
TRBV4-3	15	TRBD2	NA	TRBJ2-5	TGCGCCAGCAGCCAAGGAGGCGGGAGGTTGGAGACCCAGTACTTC	CASSQGGGRLETQYF
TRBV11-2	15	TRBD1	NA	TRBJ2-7	TGTGCCAGCAGCTTCCCCCACAGGGGGATATACGAGCAGTACTTC	CASSFPHRGIYEQYF
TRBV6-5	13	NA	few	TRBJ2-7	TGTGCCAGCAGTTACTTAATGGGCCACGAGCAGTACTTC	CASSYLMGHEQYF
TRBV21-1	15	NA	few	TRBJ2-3	TGTGCCAGCAGCAAACCTCAAGACTGCACAGATACGCAGTATTTT	CASSKPQDCTDTQYF
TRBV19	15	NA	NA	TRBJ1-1	TGTGCCAGTACCCTAAGACAGAGCGTGAACACTGAAGCTTTCTTT	CASTLRQSVNTEAFF
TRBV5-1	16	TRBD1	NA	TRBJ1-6	TGCGCCAGCAGAGGTGGGACAGGGGATAGAAATTCACCCCTCCACTTT	CASRGGTGDRNSPLHF
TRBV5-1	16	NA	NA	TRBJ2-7	TGCGCCAGCAGCCCGAGCGCGACGGTGAGCTCCTACGAGCAGTACTTC	CASSPSATVSSYEQYF
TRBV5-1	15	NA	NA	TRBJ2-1	TGCGCCAGCACCTCGGGCGGGGGCCCCTACAATGAGCAGTTCTTC	CASTSGGGPYNEQFF
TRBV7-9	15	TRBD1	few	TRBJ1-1	TGTGCCAGCAGTTACGACAGGGTGTGGACCACTGAAGCTTTCTTT	CASSYDRVWTTEAFF
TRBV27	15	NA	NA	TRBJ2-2	TGTGCCAGCAGGCCTCATCTCGGAGGGGACGGGGAGCTGTTTTTT	CASRPHLGGDGELFF
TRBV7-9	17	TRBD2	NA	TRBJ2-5	TGTGCCAGCAGCTTCCGGACTAGCGGGGGGTCGAAAGAGACCCAGTACTTC	CASSFRTSGGSKETQYF
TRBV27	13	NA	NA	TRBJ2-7	TGTGCCAGCAGTTTATCCCGGGGCTACGAGCAGTACTTC	CASSLSRGYEQYF
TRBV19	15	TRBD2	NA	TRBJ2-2	TGTGCCAGTAGCCCGACGGGGGGGTACACCGGGGAGCTGTTTTTT	CASSPTGGYTGELFF
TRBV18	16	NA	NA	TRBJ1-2	TGTGCCAGCTCACCACCGCCCGGGGGGCTGGGCTATGGCTACACCTTC	CASSPPPGGLGYGYTF
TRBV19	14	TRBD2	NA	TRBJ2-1	TGTGCCAGCGTTAGCGGGGGGCCTTACAATGAGCAGTTCTTC	CASVSGGPYNEQFF
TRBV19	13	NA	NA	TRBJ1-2	TGTGCCAGTAGTATAAGTCGAGGGAATGGCTACACCTTC	CASSISRGNGYTF
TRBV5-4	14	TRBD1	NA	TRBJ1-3	TGTGCCAGCAGCTTCACAGGGGTTGGAAACACCATATATTTT	CASSFTGVGNTIYF
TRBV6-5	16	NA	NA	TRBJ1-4	TGTGCCAGCAGTTACTATGGGCCTGCAACTAATGAAAAACTGTTTTTT	CASSYYGPATNEKLFF
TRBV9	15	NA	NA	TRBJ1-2	TGTGCCAGCAGCGTAGTTCCCGGAGGACACTATGGCTACACCTTC	CASSVVPGGHYGYTF
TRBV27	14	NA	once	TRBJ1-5	TGTGCCAGCAGATACGGACAGCCTGATCAGCCCCAGCATTTT	CASRYGQPDQPQHF
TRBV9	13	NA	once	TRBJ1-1	TGTGCCAGCAGCGTGGGGGGGCGAACTGAAGCTTTCTTT	CASSVGGRTEAFF